Listed here are 17 T cell receptor beta chains from one sample, sequenced in a study of cytomegalovirus exposure and HLA in healthy donors. Primers included in the PCR were 60 Vbeta and 13 Jbeta primers. Produced via immunoSEQ multiplex PCR; TCRdb's table is partial and in-frame only. The data hold 150,000 to 200,000 clones, with roughly 87% observed a single time. The specimen sequenced was PBMCs. These receptors came from a woman aged 45-65 years in good health and CMV-seronegative.

The J gene is TRBJ2-1, the V gene TRBV5-1; a weak D match, TRBD2 (5 bases). Looked up from germline, CDR1 is SGHRS and CDR2 is YFSETQ. This CDR3 has 14 residues. V lost 5 bases to trimming and J lost 0 bases, with 9 bases between them. The CDR3 nucleotides read TGCGCCAGCAGGTCGGGGAGCTCCTACAATGAGCAGTTCTTC. This encodes CASRSGSSYNEQFF.

This chain connects TRBV5-1 to TRBJ2-2, with D perhaps matching TRBD1 (6 bases). The CDR3 is 13 amino acids. The germline CDR1 and CDR2 sequences are SGHRS and YFSETQ. Trimming removed 5 bases from V and 5 bases from J, with 10 bases in between. This chain's CDR3 is CASRDRGTGELFF. Here the CDR3 DNA reads TGCGCCAGCAGGGATAGGGGGACCGGGGAGCTGTTTTTT.

This chain joins TRBV7-9 and TRBJ2-7, with 9 bases lining up with TRBD1. V lost 6 bases, J lost 1 base, and 7 bases stayed unmatched. This CDR3 spans 15 amino acids. Germline values: CDR1 SEHNR, CDR2 FQNEAQ (reference sequence). This CDR3 reads CASRSGQGPSYEQYF. For the CDR3, the DNA is TGTGCCAGCAGATCCGGACAGGGGCCGTCCTACGAGCAGTACTTC.

The rearrangement joins TRBV10-3 to TRBJ2-3; TRBD2 matches at 9 bases. Germline loops: CDR1 ENHRY, CDR2 SYGVKD. V lost 4 bases and J lost 5; bases outside the gene matches: 10. The CDR3 totals 16 residues. This chain's CDR3 is CAISAGGSGRRDTQYF. Written as DNA, the CDR3 is TGTGCCATCAGTGCCGGGGGTAGCGGGAGAAGAGATACGCAGTATTTT.

The gene calls are TRBV5-1 and TRBJ1-1; D uncertain. The V gene's germline CDR1 is SGHRS and CDR2 YFSETQ. V was cut by 4 bases and J by 6 bases, with 10 bases left in between. This CDR3 has 12 residues. The CDR3 DNA reads as TGCGCCAGCAGCCCTAGCGGCGCTGAAGCTTTCTTT. It is translated as CASSPSGAEAFF. The full variable domain, rest sourced from reference TRBV5-1 and TRBJ1-1, is KAGVTQTPRYLIKTRGQQVTLSCSPISGHRSVSWYQQTPGQGLQFLFEYFSETQRNKGNFPGRFSGRQFSNSRSEMNVSTLELGDSALYLCASSPSGAEAFFGQGTRLTVV.

This sequence joins TRBV6-1 and TRBJ1-1, with 8 nucleotides matching TRBD1. The CDR3 contains 14 residues. Germline V CDR1 and CDR2: MNHNS, SASEGT. J gave up 3 bases and V 6 bases, and 6 bases lay outside the gene matches. The CDR3 DNA reads as TGTGCCAGCAGCCAGGACAGGGCGGACACTGAAGCTTTCTTT. It specifies CASSQDRADTEAFF.

The chain links TRBV6-6 to TRBJ2-3; 9 nucleotides align to TRBD2. The CDR3 has 15 amino acids. The germline V gene encodes CDR1 MNHNY and CDR2 SVGAGI (reference sequence). J gave up 1 base and V 6 bases, and 5 bases lay outside the gene matches. The chain's CDR3 is CASSLAGWGTDTQYF. The CDR3 nucleotides read TGTGCCAGCAGCCTAGCGGGATGGGGCACAGATACGCAGTATTTT.

The CDR3 loop is CASGGGTILGQYF. DNA for the CDR3: TGTGCCAGCGGGGGTGGGACAATCTTAGGGCAGTACTTC. This rearrangement joins TRBV6-1 to TRBJ2-7; tentative D call: TRBD1 (6 bases). The CDR3 length is 13 residues. The ends were cut back, 8 bases at V and 9 bases at J, with 20 bases in the middle. Germline V gene data show CDR1 as MNHNS and CDR2 as SASEGT.

The chain joins TRBV28 to TRBJ2-3; TRBD2 matches at 10 bases. Germline-derived CDR1 and CDR2 are MDHEN and SYDVKM. The CDR3 has 15 residues. The junction had 2 bases not matched to a gene; V was cut back by 3 bases and J by 2 bases. The chain's CDR3 is CASSLTSGHTDTQYF. In DNA form, the CDR3 reads TGTGCCAGCAGTTTGACTAGCGGGCACACAGATACGCAGTATTTT.

The chain joins TRBV11-2 to TRBJ1-6; D perhaps matches TRBD1 (6 bases). V dropped 5 bases and J dropped 5 bases, with 10 bases sitting between them. The CDR3 contains 14 residues. Per germline, CDR1 SGHAT and CDR2 FQNNGV. CDR3 amino acids: CASSPRTDNSPLHF. In nucleotides, the CDR3 is TGTGCCAGCAGCCCCCGGACAGATAATTCACCCCTCCACTTT.

The V call is TRBV18, the J call TRBJ1-4; the match to TRBD1 covers 7 bases. CDR3 size: 14 residues. Trimming removed 6 bases from V and 4 bases from J; junction bases left unmatched: 5. Germline V lookup: CDR1 KGHSH, CDR2 LQKENI. Here the CDR3 DNA reads TGTGCCAGCTCCCAGGACAGGAATAATGAAAAACTGTTTTTT. Translation: CASSQDRNNEKLFF.

V is TRBV5-4 and J is TRBJ2-5; TRBD2 is a possible D gene (6 bases). Germline-derived CDR1 and CDR2 are SGHNT and YYREEE (reference sequence). Trimming pared 0 bases from V and 2 bases from J, leaving 8 bases between. CDR3 size: 14 residues. The CDR3 reads CASSLVLAQETQYF. The CDR3 DNA reads TGTGCCAGCAGCTTGGTCCTAGCGCAAGAGACCCAGTACTTC.

The chain joins TRBV4-3 to TRBJ2-7; TRBD2 matches 8 bases. Germline V gene lookup returns CDR1 LGHNA and CDR2 YSLEER. The V gene end was trimmed by 0 bases and the J gene end by 3 bases; junction bases not matched to a gene: 4. This CDR3 comprises 15 residues. The CDR3 protein is CASSQDGGASYEQYF. The CDR3, as DNA: TGCGCCAGCAGCCAAGACGGGGGGGCCAGCTACGAGCAGTACTTC.

V usage is TRBV7-8 and J usage is TRBJ2-2; D ambiguous. V was trimmed by 5 bases and J by 7 bases, leaving 11 bases between them. CDR3 length: 13 residues. Germline CDR1 is SGHVS and CDR2 is FQNEAQ. DNA for the CDR3: TGTGCCAGCAGCCCCGTCTATGACGGGGAGCTGTTTTTT. As protein: CASSPVYDGELFF.

The V gene is TRBV29-1, the J gene TRBJ2-2; D unclear. Germline CDR1 SQVTM, CDR2 ANQGSEA. V lost 8 bases, J lost 1 base, and 11 bases lay in between. The CDR3 is made up of 13 amino acids. The CDR3 protein is CSLTEQNTGELFF. CDR3 DNA sequence: TGCAGCCTCACCGAGCAGAACACCGGGGAGCTGTTTTTT.

The V gene is TRBV9, the J gene TRBJ2-1; tentative D call: TRBD2 (6 bases). CDR1 and CDR2 (germline): SGDLS, YYNGEE. The CDR3 loop spans 16 amino acids. Trimming removed 0 bases from V and 0 bases from J, with 10 bases in between. The chain's CDR3 is CASSVGGRSSYNEQFF. CDR3 coding DNA: TGTGCCAGCAGCGTAGGAGGGAGGAGCTCCTACAATGAGCAGTTCTTC.

This rearrangement joins TRBV19 to TRBJ1-4; perhaps TRBD1 as D (5 bases). This CDR3 is built from 12 residues. The V gene lost 4 bases and the J gene lost 5 bases, with 5 bases spanning the gap. CDR1 is LNHDA and CDR2 is SQIVND in the germline V gene (reference sequence). The CDR3 protein is CASSKGNEKLFF. CDR3 DNA sequence: TGTGCCAGTAGTAAGGGGAATGAAAAACTGTTTTTT.